Below are 9 T cell receptor beta chains sequenced from a single sample in a study of T-cell reconstitution after alpha-beta-depleted transplantation in children. Preparing the TCRbeta library involved the use of unique molecular identifiers. TCRdb reprocessed the PCR reads via MiXCR and lists one record per CDR3 protein. The table shows almost 400,000 distinct CDR3 sequences, with around 20% occurring only once. Source: PBMCs from the stem cell graft donor, taken from the stem cell graft. These receptors were taken from a human donor who donated a stem cell graft to a child with acute myeloid leukemia.

This clonotype was observed a few times. V is TRBV20-1 and J is TRBJ1-3; D is unclear. The germline CDR1 and CDR2 sequences are DFQATT and SNEGSKA (reference sequence). V was pared by 0 bases and J by 4 bases, with 7 bases between. The length of the CDR3 is 13 residues. CDR3 sequence (DNA): TGCAGTGCTAGAGATGCAGGAGGAAACACCATATATTTT. Protein: CSARDAGGNTIYF.

This clonotype was counted only a few times. This sequence joins TRBV29-1 and TRBJ1-2; 7 positions match TRBD1. V dropped 5 bases and J dropped 8; count of bases not matched to a gene: 11. Per the germline V gene, CDR1 is SQVTM and CDR2 is ANQGSEA. The CDR3 extends over 13 amino acids. The CDR3 sequence is CSVPTGAADGYTF. In DNA form, the CDR3 reads TGCAGCGTTCCCACAGGGGCTGCGGACGGCTACACCTTC.

This clonotype was counted ten times or more. The chain employs TRBV20-1 and TRBJ2-1, with 11 bases that match TRBD2. This CDR3 spans 15 amino acids. Germline-derived CDR1 and CDR2 are DFQATT and SNEGSKA (reference sequence). Trimming took 5 bases from V and 6 from J; bases not matched to a gene: 9. The CDR3 loop reads CSAPFSGRAINEQFF. The CDR3 coding sequence is TGCAGTGCTCCCTTTAGCGGGAGGGCCATCAATGAGCAGTTCTTC.

This clonotype has more than one count but fewer than ten. The chain links TRBV5-1 to TRBJ2-5, with D possibly TRBD2 on 5 matching bases. There are 14 residues in the CDR3. The V gene lost 0 bases and the J gene lost 5 bases, with 11 bases spanning the gap. CDR1 is SGHRS and CDR2 is YFSETQ in the germline V gene. Here the CDR3 reads CASSLAEGGETQYF. Here the CDR3 DNA reads TGCGCCAGCAGCTTGGCCGAGGGTGGGGAGACCCAGTACTTC. Full variable domain (remainder filled in from reference TRBV5-1 and TRBJ2-5): KAGVTQTPRYLIKTRGQQVTLSCSPISGHRSVSWYQQTPGQGLQFLFEYFSETQRNKGNFPGRFSGRQFSNSRSEMNVSTLELGDSALYLCASSLAEGGETQYFGPGTRLLVL.

This chain uses TRBV7-6 with TRBJ2-5, with a tentative D call TRBD1 (6 bases). The germline V gene has CDR1 SGHVS and CDR2 FNYEAQ. Trimming shortened V by 3 bases and J by 0 bases, and 17 bases separated the two germline ends. CDR3 length: 17 residues. In DNA form, the CDR3 reads TGTGCCAGCAGCTTTATGGTCAGGACAGCGTACCAAGAGACCCAGTACTTC. Translating gives CASSFMVRTAYQETQYF.

This chain links TRBV10-3 with TRBJ2-1; 14 nucleotides align to TRBD2. This CDR3 has 14 residues. V lost 4 bases, J lost 9 bases, and 2 bases stayed unmatched. The germline V gene encodes CDR1 ENHRY and CDR2 SYGVKD. The CDR3 here is CAISGTSGRSEQFF. Here the CDR3 DNA reads TGTGCCATCAGTGGGACTAGCGGGAGGAGTGAGCAGTTCTTC.

The chain recombines TRBV4-2 with TRBJ2-5, with a tentative D call TRBD2 (5 bases). With 0 bases removed from V and 1 base from J, the gap between germline ends came to 9 bases. The CDR3 contains 15 residues. In germline, CDR1 is LGHNA, CDR2 YNFKEQ. CDR3 in amino acids: CASSQDPGLQETQYF. The CDR3 DNA reads TGTGCCAGCAGCCAAGACCCAGGACTCCAAGAGACCCAGTACTTC.

The V and J genes are TRBV24-1 and TRBJ2-5; D gene uncertain. From germline, CDR1 is KGHDR and CDR2 SFDVKD. The CDR3 has 13 residues. V shed 4 bases and J shed 3 bases, with 8 bases lying between them. In DNA form, the CDR3 reads TGTGCCACCAGTGACCTACAGAAAGAGACCCAGTACTTC. Its protein product is CATSDLQKETQYF.

CDR3 sequence reads: CATSDDGRGTDTQYF. The CDR3 DNA is TGTGCCACCAGTGATGACGGGAGGGGCACAGATACGCAGTATTTT. V usage is TRBV24-1 and J usage is TRBJ2-3; 8 bases map to TRBD2. CDR1 KGHDR and CDR2 SFDVKD come from the germline V gene. V trimming: 3 bases; J trimming: 1 base; junction bases outside the gene matches: 2. The CDR3 runs to 15 residues.